Below are 12 T cell receptor beta chains sequenced from a single sample in a study of shared clonotypes between healthy human individuals (dated by TCRdb to 2018 to 2020). Libraries were made using the immunoSEQ multiplex PCR assay. TCRdb holds this immuneACCESS table with in-frame rearrangements only. Some clones are missing; in checked studies, unresolved V genes explain under half, and the rest has no known cause. The sample table holds about 1 million clones, of which approximately 68% were seen once. The ten largest clones represent about 1.5% of the sample. Specimen: memory CD4+ T cells sorted from blood. Read against the paper, the sample's cell subset or site label means: CD45RA-negative fraction. The receptors originated from a man in his late teens or twenties in good health.

The V and J genes are TRBV7-9 and TRBJ2-5; either TRBD1 or TRBD2 may supply D (7 bases each). This CDR3 region has 14 residues. Germline assignment: CDR1 SEHNR and CDR2 FQNEAQ (reference sequence). V was trimmed by 5 bases and J by 4 bases, leaving 14 bases between them. The CDR3 sequence: CASSPRGGAETQYF. In nucleotides, the CDR3 is TGTGCCAGCAGCCCCAGGGGGGGGGCAGAGACCCAGTACTTC.

Worth noting for this clone: Other DNA sequences from this sample encode an identical CDR3 as well. The gene calls are TRBV9 and TRBJ1-1; D is undetermined. The V and J ends lost 0 bases and 1 base respectively, with 7 bases between them. The CDR3 has 14 amino acids. CDR1 and CDR2 (germline): SGDLS, YYNGEE. In DNA, the CDR3 is TGTGCCAGCAGCGTAGCTGTAGGGAACACTGAAGCTTTCTTT. It specifies CASSVAVGNTEAFF.

This clone was recorded once. The rearrangement uses TRBV7-2 and TRBJ2-1; 7 positions agree with TRBD2. V lost 5 bases to trimming and J lost 9 bases; unmatched junction nucleotides: 13. The CDR3 sequence is 15 residues long. In germline, CDR1 is SGHTA, CDR2 FQGNSA. The CDR3 loop reads CASSRGEISRGEQFF. CDR3 nucleotides: TGTGCCAGCAGCCGGGGGGAGATTTCGAGGGGTGAGCAGTTCTTC.

This chain uses TRBV6-1 with TRBJ2-1; D possibly uses TRBD1 or TRBD2 (7 bases each). Germline V gene sequence: CDR1 MNHNS, CDR2 SASEGT. V was pared by 6 bases and J by 9 bases, with 15 bases between. This CDR3 spans 13 amino acids. CDR3 sequence reads: CASSAQGRGEQFF. CDR3 coding DNA: TGTGCCAGCAGCGCACAGGGGAGGGGTGAGCAGTTCTTC.

The genes are TRBV30 and TRBJ2-7, with D tentatively TRBD1 (6 bases). CDR1 is GTSNPN and CDR2 is SVGIG in the germline V gene (reference sequence). V gave up 1 base and J gave up 6 bases, with 13 bases separating them. The CDR3 is 13 residues long. This CDR3 reads CAWSGVVGGEQYF. The CDR3 DNA reads as TGTGCCTGGAGTGGGGTGGTAGGGGGCGAGCAGTACTTC.

The rearrangement uses TRBV19 and TRBJ1-2, with 10 bases lining up with TRBD1. The CDR3 is 13 residues long. Germline CDR1 LNHDA, CDR2 SQIVND (reference sequence). Trimming at V came to 9 bases and at J to 2 bases, leaving 3 bases not matched to a gene. CDR3 protein: CASRQGANYGYTF. DNA of the CDR3: TGTGCCAGCAGACAGGGGGCAAACTATGGCTACACCTTC.

This chain links TRBV5-8 with TRBJ2-1; a weak D match, TRBD1 (6 bases). Germline V lookup: CDR1 SGHTS, CDR2 YDEGEE. The CDR3 spans 18 residues. V was clipped by 0 bases and J by 7 bases, with 23 bases between them. The CDR3 DNA reads as TGTGCCAGCAGCTTGGCCTGTCTCGGACAGTTGTTTTTGAATGAGCAGTTCTTC. Its protein product is CASSLACLGQLFLNEQFF.

This clone is a singleton in its sample. J is TRBJ1-2 and V is TRBV2; 7 nucleotides match TRBD1. CDR3 size: 14 residues. Looked up from germline, CDR1 is SNHLY and CDR2 is FYNNEI. Losses at the gene ends were 1 base for V and 7 bases for J; bases not matched to a gene: 6. The CDR3 region has the DNA TGTGCCAGCAGTGAAGAAGACAGGGCGGGTGGCTACACCTTC. Translated: CASSEEDRAGGYTF.

The rearrangement joins TRBV7-8 to TRBJ2-3; 8 bases fit TRBD1. Germline V lookup: CDR1 SGHVS, CDR2 FQNEAQ. CDR3 length: 16 amino acids. V lost 2 bases, J lost 6 bases, and 10 bases stayed unmatched. The CDR3, as DNA: TGTGCCAGCAGCTTATCTGGACAGGGAGCCCCGGATACGCAGTATTTT. As protein: CASSLSGQGAPDTQYF. Based on the CDR3 plus reference TRBV7-8 and TRBJ2-3, the full variable domain is GAGVSQSPRYKVAKRGQDVALRCDPISGHVSLFWYQQALGQGPEFLTYFQNEAQLDKSGLPSDRFFAERPEGSVSTLKIQRTQQEDSAVYLCASSLSGQGAPDTQYFGPGTRLTVL.

This chain's CDR3 is CASSVTSKTAGELFF. The CDR3, as DNA: TGCGCCAGCAGTGTCACGAGTAAGACAGCCGGGGAGCTGTTTTTT. V is TRBV10-2 and J is TRBJ2-2; tentative D call: TRBD1 (5 bases). The CDR3 extends over 15 amino acids. V lost 4 bases and J lost 6, with 15 bases in between. Germline-derived CDR1 and CDR2 are WSHSY and SAAADI.

The chain employs TRBV5-1 and TRBJ2-5, with 9 bases identical to TRBD1. Germline CDR1 is SGHRS and CDR2 is YFSETQ. This CDR3 is built from 12 residues. Unmatched junction bases numbered 0, after V lost 4 bases and J lost 5 bases. CDR3 region: CASSGTGETQYF. In DNA, the CDR3 is TGCGCCAGCAGCGGGACAGGGGAGACCCAGTACTTC.

There are a few counts of this clone. The chain has TRBV6-4 and TRBJ1-1; D gene uncertain. V lost 5 bases and J 2 bases, leaving 12 bases between the germline ends. In germline, CDR1 is MRHNA, CDR2 SNTAGT. The CDR3 is 14 residues long. The CDR3 DNA is TGTGCCAGCAGTTCCGGGCCAGGTAACACTGAAGCTTTCTTT. It is translated as CASSSGPGNTEAFF.